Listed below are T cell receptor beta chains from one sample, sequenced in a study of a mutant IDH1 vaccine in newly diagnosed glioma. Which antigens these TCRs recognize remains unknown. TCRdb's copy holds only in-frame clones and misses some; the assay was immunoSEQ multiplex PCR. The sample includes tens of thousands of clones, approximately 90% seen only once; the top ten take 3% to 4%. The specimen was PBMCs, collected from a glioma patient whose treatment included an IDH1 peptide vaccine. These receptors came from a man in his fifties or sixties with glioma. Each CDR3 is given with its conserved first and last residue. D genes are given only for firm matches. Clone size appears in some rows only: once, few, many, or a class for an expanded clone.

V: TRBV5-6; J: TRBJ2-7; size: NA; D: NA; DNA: TGTGCCAGCAGCCTCTTCAACAGGGACTCCTACGAGCAGTACTTC; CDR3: CASSLFNRDSYEQYF
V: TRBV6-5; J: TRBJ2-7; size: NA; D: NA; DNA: TGTGCCAGCAGTTACGCTAGGGGAGCGCAGTACTTC; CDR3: CASSYARGAQYF
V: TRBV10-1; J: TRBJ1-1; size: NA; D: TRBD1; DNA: TGCGCCAGCCGACAGGGCCAAATTAACGGGGTCACTGAAGCTTTCTTT; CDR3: CASRQGQINGVTEAFF
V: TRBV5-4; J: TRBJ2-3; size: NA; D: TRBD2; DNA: TGTGCCAGCAGCGGGACTAGCGGGGGGATTAACACAGATACGCAGTATTTT; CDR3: CASSGTSGGINTDTQYF
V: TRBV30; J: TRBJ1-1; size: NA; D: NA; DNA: TGTGCCTGGAGTCGAAGGGGCATGAACACTGAAGCTTTCTTT; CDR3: CAWSRRGMNTEAFF
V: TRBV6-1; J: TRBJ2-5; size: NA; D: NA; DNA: TGTGCCAGCAGTCGTGCGATCCACGGAGAGGAGACCCAGTACTTC; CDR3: CASSRAIHGEETQYF
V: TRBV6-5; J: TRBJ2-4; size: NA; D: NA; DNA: TGTGCCAGCAGCCACAGGGATTTAGGCAAAAACATTCAGTACTTC; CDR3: CASSHRDLGKNIQYF
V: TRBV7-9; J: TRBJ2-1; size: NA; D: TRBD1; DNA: TGTGCCAGCAGCCCCAGGGGGAGCTCCTACAATGAGCAGTTCTTC; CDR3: CASSPRGSSYNEQFF
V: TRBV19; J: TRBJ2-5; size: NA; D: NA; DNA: TGTGCCAGTAATGACCTCGGGATGCAAGAGACCCAGTACTTC; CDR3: CASNDLGMQETQYF
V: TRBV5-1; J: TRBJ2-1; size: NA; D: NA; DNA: TGCGCCAGCAGCTTGTCCGGTGGGTCGGCCAGGGGAAATGAGCAGTTCTTC; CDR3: CASSLSGGSARGNEQFF
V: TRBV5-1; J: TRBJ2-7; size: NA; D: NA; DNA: TGCGCCAGCAGCGTCGGGGGTAACTACGAGCAGTACTTC; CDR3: CASSVGGNYEQYF
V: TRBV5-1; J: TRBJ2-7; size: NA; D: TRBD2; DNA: TGCGCCAGCAGCTTGGAATATGCCCGGGACTACAGCTCCTACGAGCAGTACTTC; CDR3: CASSLEYARDYSSYEQYF
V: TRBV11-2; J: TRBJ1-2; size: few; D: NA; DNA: TGTGCCAGCAGCCTGGTAGGAAGGGATGGCTACACCTTC; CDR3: CASSLVGRDGYTF
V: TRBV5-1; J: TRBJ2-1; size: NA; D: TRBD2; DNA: TGCGCCAGCAGCCGATCCGGGACTAGTGGGGACAATGAGCAGTTCTTC; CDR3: CASSRSGTSGDNEQFF
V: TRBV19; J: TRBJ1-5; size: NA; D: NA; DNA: TGTGCCAGTTCGAGGGGGGTCCGTGATCAGCCCCAGCATTTT; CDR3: CASSRGVRDQPQHF
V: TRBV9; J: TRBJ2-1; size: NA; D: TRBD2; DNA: TGTGCCAGCAGCGTAGGTATTAGCGGGGAGAATGAGCAGTTCTTC; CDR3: CASSVGISGENEQFF
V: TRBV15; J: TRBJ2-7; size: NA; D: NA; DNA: TGTGCCACCAGCGTATCCAGGGAACTCTACGAGCAGTACTTC; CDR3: CATSVSRELYEQYF
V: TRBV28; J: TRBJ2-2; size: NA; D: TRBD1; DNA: TGTGCCAGCAGTTTACAGGACAGGGTTCCCGGGGAGCTGTTTTTT; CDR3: CASSLQDRVPGELFF
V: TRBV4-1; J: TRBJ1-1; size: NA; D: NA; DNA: TGCGCCAGCAGCCAAGAGTGGGGTCGGGGGTGGGTTGAAGCTTTCTTT; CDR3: CASSQEWGRGWVEAFF
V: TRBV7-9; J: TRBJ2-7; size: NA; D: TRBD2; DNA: TGTGCCAGCAGCTTACGGGGGGCCTACGAGCAGTACTTC; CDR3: CASSLRGAYEQYF
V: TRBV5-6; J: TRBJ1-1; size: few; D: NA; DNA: TGTGCCAGCAGCTTACGCCAGGGGACTGAAGCTTTCTTT; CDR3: CASSLRQGTEAFF
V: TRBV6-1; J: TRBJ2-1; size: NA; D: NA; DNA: TGTGCCAGCATCTTAGATCGTATTTCCTACAATGAGCAGTTCTTC; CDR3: CASILDRISYNEQFF
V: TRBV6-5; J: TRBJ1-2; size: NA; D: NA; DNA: TGTGCCAGCAGTTACGGGGGGCAGAGCTATGGCTACACCTTC; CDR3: CASSYGGQSYGYTF
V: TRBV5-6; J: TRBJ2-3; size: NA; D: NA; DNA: TGTGCCAGCAGCTTGGGGTACCGTGACACAGATACGCAGTATTTT; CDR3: CASSLGYRDTDTQYF
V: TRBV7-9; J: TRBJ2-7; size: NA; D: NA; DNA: TGTGCCAGCAGCTTAGTAATGGGGTACGAGCAGTACTTC; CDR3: CASSLVMGYEQYF
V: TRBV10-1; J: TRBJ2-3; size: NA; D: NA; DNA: TGCGCCAGCAGTGATGGGGGAGAGTCAGATACGCAGTATTTT; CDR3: CASSDGGESDTQYF